The next 16 T cell receptor beta chains were all read from a single sample in a study of Ad26.COV2.S vaccination and SARS-CoV-2 variants. Data came from immunoSEQ multiplex PCR; TCRdb stores just in-frame clones and leaves some out. The sample lists under 250,000 clones, roughly nine tenths seen once, with nearly 3% in the top ten. The treatment was: roughly 18 received Ad26.COV2.S at low or high dose, single or two shots; a few received placebo; per-sample allocation not given. Samples analyzed were those drawn on day 63 after the first vaccine or placebo injection. This material consisted of peripheral blood, taken in a trial of Ad26.COV2.S vaccine versus placebo. These receptor sequences come from a person aged 18-60 years who received the Ad26.COV2.S COVID-19 vaccine or a placebo.

The chain is built from TRBV6-5 and TRBJ2-5; 11 nucleotides agree with TRBD1. Germline trimming cut 8 bases from V and 7 bases from J; bases unmatched to any gene: 6. The CDR3 has 13 residues. The V gene's germline CDR1 is MNHEY and CDR2 SVGAGI. CDR3 region: CASHPGQGGTQYF. In DNA, the CDR3 is TGTGCCAGCCACCCGGGACAGGGGGGGACCCAGTACTTC.

The chain carries TRBV6-2 or TRBV6-3 and TRBJ1-5; tentative D call: TRBD1 (6 bases). The CDR3 has 18 amino acids. Trimming left V 0 bases short and J 4 bases short, with 19 bases between. Germline lookup yields CDR1 MNHEY and CDR2 SVGEGT. The DNA of the CDR3 is TGTGCCAGCAGTTACTCGGTCCTCCAGGGGCAAAGGAATCAGCCCCAGCATTTT. Its translation is CASSYSVLQGQRNQPQHF.

J is TRBJ2-2 and V is TRBV6-5; 10 bases are shared with TRBD2. From germline, CDR1 is MNHEY and CDR2 SVGAGI. V trimming: 7 bases; J trimming: 4 bases; junction bases outside the gene matches: 3. The CDR3 runs 14 residues. The CDR3 loop is CASTRLAGTGELFF. The CDR3 DNA sequence: TGTGCCAGCACTAGACTAGCGGGCACCGGGGAGCTGTTTTTT.

The rearrangement uses TRBV7-8 and TRBJ1-6; no reliable D call. CDR1 and CDR2 from the germline V gene are SGHVS and FQNEAQ. The CDR3 loop spans 14 amino acids. V was clipped by 1 base and J by 14 bases, with 15 bases between them. The CDR3 sequence is CASSLELLGYALHF. The CDR3 DNA reads as TGTGCCAGCAGCTTAGAACTACTGGGGTATGCCCTCCACTTT.

V and J are TRBV7-3 and TRBJ2-5, with TRBD2 identical over 11 bases. The length of the CDR3 is 15 residues. V was pared by 4 bases and J by 4 bases, with 5 bases of the junction left unmatched. Germline lookup yields CDR1 SGHTA and CDR2 FQGTGA. DNA for the CDR3: TGTGCCAGCAGCTCCTTTGGACTAGCGGGAGAGACCCAGTACTTC. It specifies CASSSFGLAGETQYF.

The chain joins TRBV15 to TRBJ2-2; D unclear. The germline V and J ends were trimmed by 1 base and 1 base, with 4 bases remaining between them. CDR3 size: 14 residues. The germline gives CDR1 LNHNV, CDR2 YYDKDF (reference sequence). Here the CDR3 reads CATSRVGNTGELFF. The CDR3 DNA follows: TGTGCCACCAGCAGAGTGGGGAACACCGGGGAGCTGTTTTTT.

The V gene is TRBV7-2, the J gene TRBJ2-2; tentative D call: TRBD2 (5 bases). This CDR3 is 15 amino acids long. V was shortened by 5 bases and J by 5 bases, with 15 bases between the two germline ends. Germline V lookup: CDR1 SGHTA, CDR2 FQGNSA. The CDR3 bases are TGTGCCAGCAGCAAAAGCGGCAGGCGAACCGGGGAGCTGTTTTTT. It codes for CASSKSGRRTGELFF. Drawing the rest from reference TRBV7-2 and TRBJ2-2, the complete variable domain is GAGVSQSPSNKVTEKGKDVELRCDPISGHTALYWYRQSLGQGLEFLIYFQGNSAPDKSGLPSDRFSAERTGGSVSTLTIQRTQQEDSAVYLCASSKSGRRTGELFFGEGSRLTVL.

This chain links TRBV7-9 with TRBJ2-7; TRBD1 is a possible D gene (6 bases). CDR3 length: 12 residues. Trimming pared 6 bases from V and 4 bases from J, leaving 10 bases between. Germline assignment: CDR1 SEHNR and CDR2 FQNEAQ (reference sequence). Written as DNA, the CDR3 is TGTGCCAGCAGACAGGGCGAGTACGAGCAGTACTTC. Protein sequence: CASRQGEYEQYF.

The rearrangement links TRBV5-6 to TRBJ2-1; TRBD1 might be the D (5 bases). From germline, CDR1 is SGHDT and CDR2 YYEEEE. The CDR3 runs 14 residues. Trimming cost V 0 bases and J 5 bases, with 9 bases left between them. The CDR3 here is CASSLGRAHNEQFF. DNA of the CDR3: TGTGCCAGCAGCTTGGGCAGGGCACACAATGAGCAGTTCTTC.

V usage is TRBV5-4 and J usage is TRBJ1-2; D unresolved. Germline V gene lookup returns CDR1 SGHNT and CDR2 YYREEE (reference sequence). The CDR3 is 12 amino acids. V lost 7 bases and J 2 bases, leaving 9 bases between the germline ends. CDR3 bases: TGTGCCAGCGGAATGATGAACTATGGCTACACCTTC. Residues: CASGMMNYGYTF.

The chain has TRBV19 and TRBJ2-2; TRBD2 aligns across 15 bases. The CDR3 is 18 residues long. Looked up from germline, CDR1 is LNHDA and CDR2 is SQIVND (reference sequence). V was clipped by 4 bases and J by 6 bases; unmatched bases: 9. The CDR3: CASSTRTSGGEGAGELFF. CDR3 bases: TGTGCCAGTAGTACCCGGACTAGCGGGGGGGAAGGGGCCGGGGAGCTGTTTTTT.

A remark on this clone: A read error may account for a junction end that differs from germline. The genes are TRBV2 and TRBJ1-5, with 7 bases matching TRBD1. Germline values: CDR1 SNHLY, CDR2 FYNNEI. The CDR3 contains 17 residues. In DNA form, the CDR3 reads TGTGCCAGCCGTGAGACAGGGAACCCCTGGGGAAATCAGCCCCAGCATTTT. Translated, it gives CASRETGNPWGNQPQHF.

The chain links TRBV29-1 to TRBJ1-4, with D possibly TRBD1 on 5 matching bases. Between the trimmed V and J ends, which lost 4 bases and 4 bases, there was a span of 16 bases. The length of the CDR3 is 15 residues. Germline V gene sequence: CDR1 SQVTM, CDR2 ANQGSEA. This CDR3 is CSVVFWDGVNEKLFF. The CDR3 nucleotides are TGCAGCGTTGTATTTTGGGACGGAGTTAATGAAAAACTGTTTTTT.

The chain combines TRBV7-8 with TRBJ2-4, with D tentatively TRBD2 (6 bases). The CDR3 extends over 14 amino acids. Trimming took 1 base from V and 9 from J, leaving 13 bases between them. Germline CDR1 SGHVS, CDR2 FQNEAQ. The CDR3 loop is CASSLGAGFSIQYF. The CDR3 region has the DNA TGTGCCAGCAGCTTAGGCGCGGGGTTTAGCATTCAGTACTTC.

This clone was observed once. The J gene is TRBJ2-1, the V gene TRBV6-2 or TRBV6-3; D may match TRBD1 or TRBD2 (5 bases each). The CDR3 loop spans 17 amino acids. Germline lookup yields CDR1 MNHEY and CDR2 SVGEGT. The V and J ends lost 5 bases and 8 bases respectively, with 25 bases between them. The CDR3, as DNA: TGTGCCAGCAGTGATATATTTTCGGGGCTCGGATTGGATGAGCAGTTCTTC. Encoded protein: CASSDIFSGLGLDEQFF.

A single count supports this clone. This chain links TRBV4-3 with TRBJ2-7; D is unresolved. Looked up from germline, CDR1 is LGHNA and CDR2 is YSLEER. This CDR3 has 15 amino acids. V shed 2 bases and J shed 3 bases, with 14 bases lying between them. CDR3 in amino acids: CASSQRPTSIYEQYV. CDR3 sequence (DNA): TGCGCCAGCAGCCAAAGACCCACCAGCATCTACGAGCAGTACGTC.